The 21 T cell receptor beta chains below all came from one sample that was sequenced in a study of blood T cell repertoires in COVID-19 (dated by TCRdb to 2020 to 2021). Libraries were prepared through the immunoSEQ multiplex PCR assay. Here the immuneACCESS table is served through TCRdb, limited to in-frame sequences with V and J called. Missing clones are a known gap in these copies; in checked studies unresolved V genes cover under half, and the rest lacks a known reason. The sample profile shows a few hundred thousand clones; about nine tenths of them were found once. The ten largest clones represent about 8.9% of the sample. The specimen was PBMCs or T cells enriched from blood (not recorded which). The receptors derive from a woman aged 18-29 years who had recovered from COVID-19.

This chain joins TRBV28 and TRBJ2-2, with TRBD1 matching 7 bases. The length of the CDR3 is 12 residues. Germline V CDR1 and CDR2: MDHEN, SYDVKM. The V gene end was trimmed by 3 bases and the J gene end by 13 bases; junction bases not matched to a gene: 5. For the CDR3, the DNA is TGTGCCAGCAGTTTTTCACAGGGGTGGCTGTTTTTT. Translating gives CASSFSQGWLFF.

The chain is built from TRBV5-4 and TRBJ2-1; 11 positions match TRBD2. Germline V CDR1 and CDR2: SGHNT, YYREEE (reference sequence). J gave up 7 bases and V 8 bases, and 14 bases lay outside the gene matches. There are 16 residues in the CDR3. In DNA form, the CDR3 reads TGTGCCAGTCAACTCTCCGGGACTAGCGGAGCGAATGAGCAGTTCTTC. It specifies CASQLSGTSGANEQFF.

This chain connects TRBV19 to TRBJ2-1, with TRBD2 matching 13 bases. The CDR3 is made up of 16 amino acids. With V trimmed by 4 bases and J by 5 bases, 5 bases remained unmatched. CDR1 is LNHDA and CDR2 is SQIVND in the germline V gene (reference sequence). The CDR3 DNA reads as TGTGCCAGTAGTACCCGACTAGCGGGAGGACACAATGAGCAGTTCTTC. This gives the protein CASSTRLAGGHNEQFF.

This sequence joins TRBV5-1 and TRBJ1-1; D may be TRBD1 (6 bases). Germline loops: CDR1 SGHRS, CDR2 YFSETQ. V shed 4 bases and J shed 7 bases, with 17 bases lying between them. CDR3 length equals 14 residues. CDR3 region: CASSHGQGRFEAFF. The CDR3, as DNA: TGCGCCAGCAGCCACGGCCAGGGGCGGTTTGAAGCTTTCTTT.

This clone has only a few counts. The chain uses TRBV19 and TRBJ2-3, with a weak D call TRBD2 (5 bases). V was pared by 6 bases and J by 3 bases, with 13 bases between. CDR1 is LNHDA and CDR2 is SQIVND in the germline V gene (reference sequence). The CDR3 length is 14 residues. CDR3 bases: TGTGCCAGTAGCTCATCCGGACTTACAGATACGCAGTATTTT. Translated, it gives CASSSSGLTDTQYF.

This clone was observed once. The CDR3 protein is CASSQDTRLGADTGELFF. The CDR3 region has the DNA TGTGCCAGCAGCCAAGATACGAGGCTGGGGGCGGACACCGGGGAGCTGTTTTTT. This chain connects TRBV3-1 (or the pseudogene TRBV3-2) to TRBJ2-2; D perhaps matches TRBD1 (6 bases). The V end lost 0 bases, the J end lost 3 bases, and 17 bases lay between the germline ends. This CDR3 is 18 amino acids long. The germline gives CDR1 LGHDT, CDR2 YNNKEL (reference sequence).

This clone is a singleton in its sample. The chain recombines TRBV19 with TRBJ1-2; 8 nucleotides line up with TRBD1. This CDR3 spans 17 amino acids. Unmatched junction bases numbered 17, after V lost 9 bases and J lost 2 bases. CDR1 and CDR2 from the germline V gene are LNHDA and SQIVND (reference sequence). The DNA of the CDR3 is TGTGCCAGCAACCCCGAGGGCAGGGGGCGAATCAACTATGGCTACACCTTC. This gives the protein CASNPEGRGRINYGYTF.

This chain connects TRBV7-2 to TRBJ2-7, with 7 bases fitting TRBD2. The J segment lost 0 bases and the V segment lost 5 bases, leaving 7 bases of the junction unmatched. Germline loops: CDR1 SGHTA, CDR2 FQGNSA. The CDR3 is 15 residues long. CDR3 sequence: CASSKNPSGSYEQYF. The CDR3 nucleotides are TGTGCCAGCAGCAAAAACCCTAGCGGCTCCTACGAGCAGTACTTC.

CDR3 in amino acids: CASSPLSPSGPHKGNIQYF. The CDR3 DNA reads TGTGCCAGCTCACCCTTATCTCCTAGCGGCCCCCATAAGGGTAACATTCAGTACTTC. The chain is built from TRBV18 and TRBJ2-4, with TRBD2 matching 7 bases. From germline, CDR1 is KGHSH and CDR2 LQKENI. CDR3 length: 19 residues. J gave up 7 bases and V 3 bases, and 21 bases lay outside the gene matches.

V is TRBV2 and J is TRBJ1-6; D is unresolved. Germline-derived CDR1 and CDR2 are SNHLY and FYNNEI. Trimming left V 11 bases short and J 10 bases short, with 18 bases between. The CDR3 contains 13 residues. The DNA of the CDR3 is TGTGCCGGAGGGCCCGCTCTAGAGTCACCCCTCCACTTT. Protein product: CAGGPALESPLHF.

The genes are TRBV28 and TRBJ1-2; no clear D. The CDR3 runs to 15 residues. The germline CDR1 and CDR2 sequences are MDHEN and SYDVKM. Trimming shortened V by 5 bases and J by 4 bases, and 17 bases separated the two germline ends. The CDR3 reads CASSLTHGPSYGYTF. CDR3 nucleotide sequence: TGTGCCAGCAGTCTCACTCACGGTCCTAGCTATGGCTACACCTTC.

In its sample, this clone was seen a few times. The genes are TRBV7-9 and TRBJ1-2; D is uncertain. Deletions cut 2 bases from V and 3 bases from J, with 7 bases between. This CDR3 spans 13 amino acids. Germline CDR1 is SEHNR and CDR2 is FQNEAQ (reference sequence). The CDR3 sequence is CASSLFQDYGYTF. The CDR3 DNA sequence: TGTGCCAGCAGCTTATTCCAGGACTATGGCTACACCTTC.

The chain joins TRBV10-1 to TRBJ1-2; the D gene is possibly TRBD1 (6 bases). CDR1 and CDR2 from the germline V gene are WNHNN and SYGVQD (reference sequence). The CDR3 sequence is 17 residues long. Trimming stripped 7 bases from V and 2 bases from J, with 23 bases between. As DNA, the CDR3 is TGCGCCAGCATCTTACTTTTTGGACAGCTACCCAACTATGGCTACACCTTC. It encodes CASILLFGQLPNYGYTF.

The CDR3 sequence is CASSYSAGWNYEQYF. Here the CDR3 DNA reads TGTGCCAGCAGTTACTCGGCAGGGTGGAACTACGAGCAGTACTTC. The chain employs TRBV6-5 and TRBJ2-7; possibly TRBD1 for D (5 bases). The CDR3 runs 15 residues. The germline gives CDR1 MNHEY, CDR2 SVGAGI. V lost 0 bases and J 3 bases, leaving 12 bases between the germline ends.

CDR3 DNA sequence: TGTGCCATCAGTGAGGGTTCCGGGACAGGGGGCCGTACCTACGAGCAGTACTTC. It translates to CAISEGSGTGGRTYEQYF. The V and J genes are TRBV10-3 and TRBJ2-7; 12 bases match TRBD1. V dropped 2 bases and J dropped 2; count of bases not matched to a gene: 10. This CDR3 comprises 18 residues. Per the germline V gene, CDR1 is ENHRY and CDR2 is SYGVKD.

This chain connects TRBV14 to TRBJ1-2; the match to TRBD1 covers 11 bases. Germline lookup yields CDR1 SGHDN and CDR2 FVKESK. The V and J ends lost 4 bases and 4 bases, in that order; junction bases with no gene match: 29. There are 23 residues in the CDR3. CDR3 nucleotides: TGTGCCAGCAGCCTGGACAGGGGGCTTCGCCATGGTGTGGGGGGCTTCGCCATCTATGGCTACACCTTC. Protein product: CASSLDRGLRHGVGGFAIYGYTF.

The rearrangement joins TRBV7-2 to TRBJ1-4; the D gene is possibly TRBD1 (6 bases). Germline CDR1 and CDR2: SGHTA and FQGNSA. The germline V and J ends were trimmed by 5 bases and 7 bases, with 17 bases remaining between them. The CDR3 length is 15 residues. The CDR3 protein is CASSAGGGAREKLFF. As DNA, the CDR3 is TGTGCCAGCAGCGCCGGAGGGGGGGCGCGTGAAAAACTGTTTTTT.

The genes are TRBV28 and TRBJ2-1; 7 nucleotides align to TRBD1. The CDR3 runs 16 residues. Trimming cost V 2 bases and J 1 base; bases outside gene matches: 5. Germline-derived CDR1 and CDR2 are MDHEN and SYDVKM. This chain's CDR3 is CASSLQTGKSYNEQFF. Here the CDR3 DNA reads TGTGCCAGCAGTTTACAGACAGGGAAGTCCTACAATGAGCAGTTCTTC.

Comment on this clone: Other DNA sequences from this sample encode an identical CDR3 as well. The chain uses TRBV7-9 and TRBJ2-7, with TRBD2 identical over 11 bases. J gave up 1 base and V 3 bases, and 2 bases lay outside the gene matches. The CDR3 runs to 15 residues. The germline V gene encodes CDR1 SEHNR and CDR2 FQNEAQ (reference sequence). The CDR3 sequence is CASSLLAGGSYEQYF. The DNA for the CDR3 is TGTGCCAGCAGCTTGCTAGCGGGAGGTTCCTACGAGCAGTACTTC.

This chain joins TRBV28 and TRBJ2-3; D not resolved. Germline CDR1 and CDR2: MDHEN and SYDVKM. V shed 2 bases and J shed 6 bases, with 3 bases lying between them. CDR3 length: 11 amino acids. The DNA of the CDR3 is TGTGCCAGCAGTTTACAGGATACGCAGTATTTT. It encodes CASSLQDTQYF.

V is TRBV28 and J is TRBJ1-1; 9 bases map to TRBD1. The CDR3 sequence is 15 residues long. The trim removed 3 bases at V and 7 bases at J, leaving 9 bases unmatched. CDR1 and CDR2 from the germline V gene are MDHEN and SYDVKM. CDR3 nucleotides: TGTGCCAGCAGTTTTCTGGGACAGGGACTAGGTGAAGCTTTCTTT. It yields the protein CASSFLGQGLGEAFF.